The T cell receptor beta chain described here comes from a study of Graves' ophthalmopathy and Graves' hyperthyroidism. At the level of the study: Peripheral blood sampling occurred at initial diagnosis, before any treatment. Whole-study findings and limits: From stable hyperthyroidism, ophthalmopathy was separated by a 13-signature model with 85% to 90% sensitivity and 80% to 82% specificity. Blood samples also showed most expanded thyroid clonotypes exceeding 0.001 frequency.

The sequenced template was RNA, covering the TCR beta CDR3 region. The first-round RT-PCR employed HTBI primers together with the Qiagen OneStep RT-PCR kit. A multiplex PCR was then performed as the second round. TCRdb re-analysed the multiplex PCR reads in MiXCR, keeping a single row per CDR3 protein. The table includes 300,000 to 400,000 distinct CDR3 sequences, 17% detected once. Germline V gene sequence: CDR1 SGDLS, CDR2 YYNGEE. There are 18 residues in the CDR3. V lost 3 bases and J 4 bases, leaving 22 bases between the germline ends. In this sample, this clonotype turned up many times. The antigen is unknown. The study excluded patients with other autoimmune diseases, uncontrolled infections, pregnancy or lactation.

The V and J genes are TRBV9 and TRBJ2-2; D might be TRBD1 or TRBD2, each matching 5 bases. Sequences were obtained from peripheral blood. This TCR came from an adult man with Graves' ophthalmopathy. The CDR3 DNA reads as TGTGCCAGCAGCGAGGGCTATGGGGGAAGACGGGGCACCGGGGAGCTGTTTTTT. This encodes CASSEGYGGRRGTGELFF.